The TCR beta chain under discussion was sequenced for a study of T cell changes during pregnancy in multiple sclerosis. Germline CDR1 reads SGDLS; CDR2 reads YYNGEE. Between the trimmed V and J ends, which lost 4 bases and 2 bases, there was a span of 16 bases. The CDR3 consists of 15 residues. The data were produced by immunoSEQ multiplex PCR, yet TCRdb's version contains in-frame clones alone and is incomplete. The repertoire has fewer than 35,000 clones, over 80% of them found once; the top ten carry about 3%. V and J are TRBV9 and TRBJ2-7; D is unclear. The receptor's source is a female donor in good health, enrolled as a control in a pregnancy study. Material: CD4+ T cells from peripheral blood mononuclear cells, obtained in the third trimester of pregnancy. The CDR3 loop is CASSPLVSRPYEQYF. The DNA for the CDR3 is TGTGCCAGCAGCCCCCTCGTGAGTCGTCCCTACGAGCAGTACTTC.